Presented here are 3 T cell receptor beta chains from one specimen sequenced in a study of spatial heterogeneity in lung cancer (dated by TCRdb to between 2017 and 2020). Study-level results and caveats: A correlation was observed between the number of expanded intratumoral alpha and beta TCRs and the tumor nonsynonymous mutation count.

This specimen's time point label, per the study, means: sample taken at primary tumor resection. The library was prepared using 5' RACE. Instrument used: NextSeq 500. Starting from the raw public reads, TCRdb applied fastp trimming at Q25, assembled clones with MiXCR and retained in-frame beta chains. Under each unique CDR3 protein, matching rows form one entry showing the most common genes and DNA. This sample gives some 14,000 distinct CDR3 sequences in total; about 6% of them show up just once. Around 10% of the sample is held by the ten biggest clonotypes. These TCRs' antigens remain unknown. Specimen: lung tumor tissue, collected at surgery. The receptors derive from a female donor with early-stage non-small cell lung cancer.

This clonotype was seen at least ten times. A library made for alpha chains picked up this beta chain off target, so its size means little. The rearrangement links TRBV27 to TRBJ1-5, with D possibly being TRBD1 (6 bases). The CDR3 is 13 residues long. The germline V gene encodes CDR1 MNHEY and CDR2 SMNVEV (reference sequence). V lost 10 bases to trimming and J lost 2 bases, with 12 bases between them. The CDR3 DNA reads TGTGCCACCGGCGGGGGGCGCAATCAGCCCCAGCATTTT. It specifies CATGGGRNQPQHF.

This clonotype has ten or more counts. The size of this beta chain means little, since it is a stray read in a library made for alpha chains. The chain has TRBV18 and TRBJ1-1, with TRBD1 matching over 7 bases. Trimming cost V 3 bases and J 1 base; bases outside gene matches: 5. Germline-derived CDR1 and CDR2 are KGHSH and LQKENI. This CDR3 comprises 15 residues. CDR3 sequence: CASSPSRDRNTEAFF. CDR3 nucleotide sequence: TGTGCCAGCTCACCGAGCCGGGACAGGAACACTGAAGCTTTCTTT.

Comment on this clonotype: This beta chain lies outside the target of a library built for alpha chains; its clone size means little. This chain joins TRBV7-9 and TRBJ2-2; D gene unclear. This CDR3 is built from 14 residues. In germline, CDR1 is SEHNR, CDR2 FQNEAQ (reference sequence). Trimming cost V 8 bases and J 0 bases, with 10 bases left between them. CDR3 sequence: CASRLISNTGELFF. The CDR3 coding sequence is TGTGCCAGCCGCCTAATTTCGAACACCGGGGAGCTGTTTTTT.